The sequence of this TCR beta chain was determined in a study of cytomegalovirus exposure and HLA in healthy donors. Whole-study findings and limits: Trimming of TCR beta V- and J-genes showed a link, identified in a later analysis, to a missense DCLRE1C variant. What a later analysis reportedly showed was that an Asian-associated ancestry cluster had fewer N-insertions than the approximately 700-donor mean.

Trimming stripped 10 bases from V and 0 bases from J, with 13 bases between. Germline V gives CDR1 SGHRS, CDR2 YFSETQ. The CDR3 is 13 amino acids. Primers for the PCR totalled 60 Vbeta and 13 Jbeta. Assay used: immunoSEQ multiplex PCR; TCRdb lists only in-frame clones, some missing. Counted here are roughly 110,000 clones, 73% occurring once; the ten biggest clones make up 6.5% to 8.5%. About this clone itself: No antigen is known for it.

The material sequenced was PBMCs. The chain couples TRBV5-1 to TRBJ1-1, with D uncertain. This receptor was obtained from a man aged 30 to 45 in good health and CMV-seronegative. CDR3 protein: CASSAGMNTEAFF. CDR3 sequence (DNA): TGCGCCTCCTCCGCCGGGATGAACACTGAAGCTTTCTTT.